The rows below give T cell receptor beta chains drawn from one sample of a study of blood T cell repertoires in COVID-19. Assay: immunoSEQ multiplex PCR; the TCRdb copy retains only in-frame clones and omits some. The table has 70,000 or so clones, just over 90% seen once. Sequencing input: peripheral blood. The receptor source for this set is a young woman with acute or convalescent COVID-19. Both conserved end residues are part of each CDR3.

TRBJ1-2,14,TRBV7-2,CASSLGGGTSHYTF
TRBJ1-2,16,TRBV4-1,CASSQAPSGRRYGYTF
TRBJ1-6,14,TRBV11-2,CASSLTGGNSPLHF
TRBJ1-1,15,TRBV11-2,CASSPGTGSTTEAFF
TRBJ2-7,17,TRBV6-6,CASSGSAGTSASYEQYF
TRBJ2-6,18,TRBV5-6,CASSLLTSGVSGANVLTF
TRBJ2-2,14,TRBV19,CASSALLSSGELFF
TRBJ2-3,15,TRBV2,CASSETETEWDTQYF
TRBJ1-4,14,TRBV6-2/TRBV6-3,CASSYYGANEKLFF
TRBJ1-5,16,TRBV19,CASSISGTGVNQPQHF
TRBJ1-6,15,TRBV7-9,CASTTGTENNSPLHF
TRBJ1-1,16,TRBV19,CASSTAREVGNTEAFF
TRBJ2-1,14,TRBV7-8,CASSSWTSGVEQFF
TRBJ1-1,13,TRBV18,CASSQRGNTEAFF
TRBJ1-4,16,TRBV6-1,CASSETAGGGNEKLFF
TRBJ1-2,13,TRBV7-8,CASSLDQVYGYTF
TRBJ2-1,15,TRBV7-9,CASSLGEWAFGEQFF
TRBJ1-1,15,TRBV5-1,CASSVNRGRRTEAFF
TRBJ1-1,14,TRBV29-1,CSVGQGLSGTEAFF
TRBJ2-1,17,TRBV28,CASSLPLFQGTYNEQFF